These 24 T cell receptor beta chains were all obtained from the same sample, sequenced in a study of cytomegalovirus exposure and HLA in healthy donors. Amplification used 60 Vbeta primers and 13 Jbeta primers. The repertoire was sequenced with immunoSEQ multiplex PCR; TCRdb's copy has only in-frame clones and lacks some. The data contain tens of thousands of clones, 86% of them seen just once; the ten biggest clones take up approximately 10%. Material: PBMCs. All receptors come from a woman in her thirties or forties in good health and CMV-seropositive.

This clone was found once. The CDR3 bases are TGTGCCAGCAGCTCTGGACAGTTGATGACCTATAATTCACCCCTCCACTTT. It encodes CASSSGQLMTYNSPLHF. The chain carries TRBV7-2 and TRBJ1-6; TRBD1 is a possible D gene (6 bases). V lost 4 bases and J lost 2, with 15 bases in between. This CDR3 is built from 17 residues. In germline, CDR1 is SGHTA, CDR2 FQGNSA.

The rearrangement uses TRBV6-1 and TRBJ2-7, with 9 bases identical to TRBD2. CDR1 and CDR2 from the germline V gene are MNHNS and SASEGT. The CDR3 runs 15 residues. Trimming at V came to 6 bases and at J to 1 base, leaving 7 bases not matched to a gene. As DNA, the CDR3 is TGTGCCAGCAGCGTTGCCAGCGGGGGGTCCTACGAGCAGTACTTC. It codes for CASSVASGGSYEQYF.

The chain joins TRBV18 to TRBJ2-7, with a possible D match to TRBD2 (6 bases). This CDR3 has 13 residues. Trimming shortened V by 3 bases and J by 3 bases, and 9 bases separated the two germline ends. CDR1 is KGHSH, CDR2 LQKENI, per germline. The CDR3 loop reads CASSPSGGYEQYF. In nucleotides, the CDR3 is TGTGCCAGCTCACCTTCCGGGGGCTACGAGCAGTACTTC. The variable domain in full, completed from reference TRBV18 and TRBJ2-7, reads NAGVMQNPRHLVRRRGQEARLRCSPMKGHSHVYWYRQLPEEGLKFMVYLQKENIIDESGMPKERFSAEFPKEGPSILRIQQVVRGDSAAYFCASSPSGGYEQYFGPGTRLTVT.

The chain uses TRBV2 and TRBJ2-2, with 13 bases matching TRBD2. Germline V gives CDR1 SNHLY, CDR2 FYNNEI. The CDR3 length is 16 residues. Trimming cost V 6 bases and J 5 bases; bases outside gene matches: 6. The CDR3 DNA is TGTGCCAGCAGCGGACTAGCGGGGGAAGTGACCGGGGAGCTGTTTTTT. Residues: CASSGLAGEVTGELFF.

The chain uses TRBV11-2 and TRBJ2-2; 7 bases fit TRBD1. The junction had 4 bases not matched to a gene; V was cut back by 6 bases and J by 6 bases. Germline V gene sequence: CDR1 SGHAT, CDR2 FQNNGV. The CDR3 has 13 amino acids. DNA of the CDR3: TGTGCCAGCAGGGCCGGGACAGCCGGGGAGCTGTTTTTT. It encodes CASRAGTAGELFF.

Only one count was recorded for this clone. The chain is built from TRBV10-3 and TRBJ1-4; possible D gene TRBD1, 5 bases. Germline V gene lookup returns CDR1 ENHRY and CDR2 SYGVKD. V lost 6 bases to trimming and J lost 4 bases, with 15 bases between them. The CDR3 spans 15 residues. CDR3 coding DNA: TGTGCCATCAGCCGAGGATGGGGGGTTAATGAAAAACTGTTTTTT. It codes for CAISRGWGVNEKLFF.

This clone has a handful of counts. The chain links TRBV5-5 to TRBJ1-2; D unclear. V lost 6 bases and J lost 4, with 13 bases in between. From germline, CDR1 is SGHKS and CDR2 YYEKEE (reference sequence). This CDR3 is built from 13 residues. The CDR3 DNA reads TGTGCCAGCACCCAGACTGGTCCCTATGGCTACACCTTC. Encoded protein: CASTQTGPYGYTF.

This clone showed up just once. The rearrangement joins TRBV19 to TRBJ2-6; tentatively, D is TRBD2 (5 bases). The CDR3 covers 15 residues. Germline V CDR1 and CDR2: LNHDA, SQIVND (reference sequence). The V gene lost 5 bases and the J gene lost 9 bases, with 17 bases spanning the gap. CDR3 DNA: TGTGCCAGTAGTCCGGGGTCCACCATTTTCAACGTCCTGACTTTC. Amino acids: CASSPGSTIFNVLTF.

This clone was observed a handful of times. The chain uses TRBV9 and TRBJ1-2; tentatively, D is TRBD1 (5 bases). Germline V lookup: CDR1 SGDLS, CDR2 YYNGEE. Trimming left V 0 bases short and J 3 bases short, with 18 bases between. This CDR3 contains 17 residues. The CDR3 coding sequence is TGTGCCAGCAGCGTAGACCTCGGGGGGGAGCGACACTATGGCTACACCTTC. Encoded protein: CASSVDLGGERHYGYTF.

This chain uses TRBV18 with TRBJ2-3, with unresolved D. Looked up from germline, CDR1 is KGHSH and CDR2 is LQKENI. V was shortened by 0 bases and J by 2 bases, with 6 bases between the two germline ends. The CDR3 contains 14 residues. The CDR3 sequence: CASSPPALTDTQYF. The CDR3 DNA reads as TGTGCCAGCTCACCACCGGCCCTCACAGATACGCAGTATTTT.

This clone is a singleton in its sample. The J gene is TRBJ1-1, the V gene TRBV25-1; 10 positions agree with TRBD1. Germline V gene data show CDR1 as MGHDK and CDR2 as SYGVNS. V lost 2 bases and J lost 3; bases outside the gene matches: 3. The CDR3 runs 15 residues. CDR3 region: CASSEDRGQHTEAFF. In DNA, the CDR3 is TGTGCCAGCAGTGAAGACAGGGGGCAACACACTGAAGCTTTCTTT.

The chain couples TRBV7-9 to TRBJ1-4, with 8 bases that match TRBD1. The germline CDR1 and CDR2 sequences are SEHNR and FQNEAQ (reference sequence). V lost 5 bases, J lost 8 bases, and 7 bases stayed unmatched. This CDR3 spans 14 amino acids. The CDR3 protein is CASSLQGGVEKLFF. The CDR3 DNA reads TGTGCCAGCAGCCTACAGGGGGGAGTGGAAAAACTGTTTTTT. Supplemented by reference TRBV7-9 and TRBJ1-4, the full variable domain reads DTGVSQNPRHKITKRGQNVTFRCDPISEHNRLYWYRQTLGQGPEFLTYFQNEAQLEKSRLLSDRFSAERPKGSFSTLEIQRTEQGDSAMYLCASSLQGGVEKLFFGSGTQLSVL.

This chain connects TRBV19 to TRBJ2-3; the D gene is possibly TRBD1 (6 bases). V shed 6 bases and J shed 0 bases, with 10 bases lying between them. Germline CDR1 reads LNHDA; CDR2 reads SQIVND (reference sequence). CDR3 length equals 14 residues. The CDR3 is CASRGHPSTDTQYF. CDR3 sequence (DNA): TGTGCCAGTAGGGGACATCCGAGCACAGATACGCAGTATTTT. Filled out from reference TRBV19 and TRBJ2-3, the complete variable domain reads DGGITQSPKYLFRKEGQNVTLSCEQNLNHDAMYWYRQDPGQGLRLIYYSQIVNDFQKGDIAEGYSVSREKKESFPLTVTSAQKNPTAFYLCASRGHPSTDTQYFGPGTRLTVL.

V usage is TRBV5-1 and J usage is TRBJ1-1; 10 nucleotides match TRBD1. The CDR3 runs 16 residues. Germline CDR1 reads SGHRS; CDR2 reads YFSETQ. The V segment lost 5 bases and the J segment 0 bases; nucleotides outside the gene matches: 7. CDR3 coding DNA: TGCGCCAGCAGATTTCGGGACAGGGGCATGAACACTGAAGCTTTCTTT. The encoded protein is CASRFRDRGMNTEAFF.

This clone was detected only a few times. CDR3 sequence reads: CASSSRTGTNQPQHF. The CDR3 coding sequence is TGTGCCAGCAGCTCAAGGACAGGGACCAATCAGCCCCAGCATTTT. The chain is built from TRBV5-6 and TRBJ1-5, with TRBD1 matching 8 bases. This CDR3 spans 15 amino acids. V was pared by 3 bases and J by 3 bases, with 5 bases of the junction left unmatched. Germline assignment: CDR1 SGHDT and CDR2 YYEEEE.

J is TRBJ2-5 and V is TRBV4-1; D is perhaps TRBD2 (6 bases). Germline values: CDR1 MGHRA, CDR2 YSYEKL. The length of the CDR3 is 13 residues. V was cut by 0 bases and J by 5 bases, with 7 bases left in between. The CDR3, as DNA: TGCGCCAGCAGCCAAGATGGGGGGGAGACCCAGTACTTC. This sequence encodes CASSQDGGETQYF.

The genes are TRBV4-2 and TRBJ2-2; 9 bases map to TRBD1. Losses at the gene ends were 3 bases for V and 6 bases for J; bases not matched to a gene: 11. The CDR3 has 17 residues. CDR1 is LGHNA and CDR2 is YNFKEQ in the germline V gene. This chain's CDR3 is CASSQPPGTGLAGELFF. CDR3 nucleotide sequence: TGTGCCAGCAGCCAGCCACCCGGGACAGGGTTAGCCGGGGAGCTGTTTTTT.

The genes are TRBV7-2 and TRBJ1-4; 7 bases agree with TRBD1. The germline V gene encodes CDR1 SGHTA and CDR2 FQGNSA. The CDR3 spans 15 residues. V gave up 1 base and J gave up 6 bases; unmatched junction bases: 5. The CDR3 nucleotides are TGTGCCAGCAGCTTAGGTATCGGGACAGATGAAAAACTGTTTTTT. Translation gives CASSLGIGTDEKLFF.

The chain carries TRBV28 and TRBJ1-2, with D hard to call. V lost 6 bases, J lost 2 bases, and 10 bases lay in between. Germline loops: CDR1 MDHEN, CDR2 SYDVKM. The CDR3 sequence is 13 residues long. This chain's CDR3 is CASRPRENYGYTF. In DNA form, the CDR3 reads TGTGCCAGCAGACCTAGAGAGAACTATGGCTACACCTTC.

The chain's CDR3 is CASSHRGTTNYGYTF. The CDR3 DNA sequence: TGTGCCAGCAGCCACAGGGGTACCACTAACTATGGCTACACCTTC. This rearrangement joins TRBV6-5 to TRBJ1-2; 7 bases align to TRBD1. J gave up 0 bases and V 6 bases, and 7 bases lay outside the gene matches. Per the germline V gene, CDR1 is MNHEY and CDR2 is SVGAGI. The CDR3 is 15 residues long.

This rearrangement joins TRBV7-9 to TRBJ1-1; unclear D gene. V lost 5 bases and J 5 bases, leaving 9 bases between the germline ends. CDR1 is SEHNR, CDR2 FQNEAQ, per germline (reference sequence). The CDR3 runs 12 residues. In DNA form, the CDR3 reads TGTGCCAGCAGCCTGGCAGGTACTGAAGCTTTCTTT. Translating it yields CASSLAGTEAFF.

This clone was observed a few times. The genes are TRBV7-8 and TRBJ2-7, with TRBD2 matching 8 bases. After removal of 6 bases from V and 1 base from J, the junction contained 5 bases not matched to a gene. CDR1 SGHVS and CDR2 FQNEAQ come from the germline V gene. The CDR3 contains 14 residues. The CDR3 spells CASSPGTSSYEQYF. CDR3 nucleotide sequence: TGTGCCAGCAGTCCCGGGACTAGTTCCTACGAGCAGTACTTC. Full variable domain (rest looked up from reference TRBV7-8 and TRBJ2-7): GAGVSQSPRYKVAKRGQDVALRCDPISGHVSLFWYQQALGQGPEFLTYFQNEAQLDKSGLPSDRFFAERPEGSVSTLKIQRTQQEDSAVYLCASSPGTSSYEQYFGPGTRLTVT.

As for this clone: A read error may account for a junction end that differs from germline. This rearrangement joins TRBV7-9 to TRBJ2-7; 7 bases fit TRBD1. Germline V gene lookup returns CDR1 SEHNR and CDR2 FQNEAQ (reference sequence). CDR3 length equals 16 residues. The chain's CDR3 is CSSSLGFSAGGYEQYF. DNA of the CDR3: TGTTCCAGCAGCTTAGGGTTTTCGGCAGGGGGCTACGAGCAGTACTTC.

J is TRBJ1-2 and V is TRBV25-1; TRBD1 might be the D (5 bases). Trimming cost V 4 bases and J 0 bases, with 12 bases left between them. The germline V gene has CDR1 MGHDK and CDR2 SYGVNS. The CDR3 covers 15 residues. This CDR3 reads CASSAGDGSNYGYTF. The CDR3 DNA sequence: TGTGCCAGCAGTGCGGGGGACGGATCTAACTATGGCTACACCTTC.